This T cell receptor (beta chain) is from a study of tissue T cells after allogeneic stem cell transplantation. Using immunoSEQ multiplex PCR, the repertoire was profiled, and TCRdb retains in-frame clones only, with some absent. The repertoire holds some 22,000 clones, with over 60% as singletons. V was trimmed by 0 bases and J by 2 bases, leaving 9 bases between them. The CDR3 sequence is 15 residues long. Germline CDR1 is NSQYPW and CDR2 is LRSPGD (reference sequence). Concerning this clone itself: Its antigen is undetermined. Gene names refer to mouse genes. The read halts 1 residue ahead of the CDR3 end, with the missing end drawn from the germline J gene.

Study results and limitations: Across patients, clones rarely overlapped, yet motif clusters were shared tissue-specifically. Blood and spleen captured only part of the tissue TCR repertoire.

The chain is built from TRBV1 and TRBJ2-4; TRBD1 or TRBD2 may be the D gene (5 bases each). The sample was spleen. The TCR was taken from a female BALB/c mouse in good health. The MHC haplotype of this mouse line is H2-d. CDR3 DNA (partial): TGCACCTGCAGTGCAGATGGGGCAATTCAAAACACCTTGTAC. Its protein product is CTCSADGAIQNTLY. The whole CDR3 region reads CTCSADGAIQNTLYF.